A selection of T cell receptor beta chains follows, all from one sample in a study of CXCR3-negative and CXCR3-positive naive CD8 T cells. TCRdb re-called the 5' RACE reads; one entry per CDR3 protein, DNA not given. The sample table includes over 95,000 distinct CDR3 sequences. Sequencing was performed on naive CXCR3+ CD8+ T cells from blood. Receptors were obtained from a human donor in good health. Some clones in this sample may be carry-over from other donors' samples. Both conserved end residues are part of each CDR3.

J,V,CDR3
TRBJ1-4,TRBV15,CATSTDGGIRPNEKLFF
TRBJ2-2,TRBV9,CASSPWTSGGVTGELFF
TRBJ2-1,TRBV12-3/TRBV12-4,CASSLIADEQFF
TRBJ2-1,TRBV11-2,CASSPGTSGSQGQFF
TRBJ2-7,TRBV14,CASSQRGGGVEQYF
TRBJ2-1,TRBV24-1,CATSGQGQYNEQFF
TRBJ2-3,TRBV10-1,CASSELGPDTQYF
TRBJ2-7,TRBV5-5,CASSQRTGNEQYF
TRBJ1-2,TRBV6-1,CASSEVLGQGALGYTF
TRBJ1-2,TRBV9,CASSHDRSPKTNYGYTF
TRBJ2-7,TRBV5-4,CASSLPGRKSSYEQYF
TRBJ2-1,TRBV5-1,CASSWVLASSYNEQFF
TRBJ2-7,TRBV6-2/TRBV6-3,CASSPRDALYEQYF
TRBJ2-7,TRBV5-1,CASSRTSGVYEQYF
TRBJ2-3,TRBV28,CASSSGDRPTDTQYF
TRBJ2-3,TRBV4-1,CASSLAGVEDTQYF
TRBJ2-1,TRBV29-1,CSVDSGIYNEQFF
TRBJ1-5,TRBV27,CASSPHGQPQHF
TRBJ2-7,TRBV5-1,CASSLGTANYVQYF
TRBJ2-7,TRBV3-1,CASSQLFEQYF
TRBJ2-1,TRBV7-9,CASSLGSGRPRYNEQFF
TRBJ2-5,TRBV29-1,CSVDSRNQETQYF
TRBJ1-1,TRBV12-3/TRBV12-4,CASSSPLGVNTEAFF
TRBJ2-1,TRBV28,CASTIFGTRGSYNEQFF
TRBJ2-7,TRBV5-1,CASRTLGTYEQYF
TRBJ1-2,TRBV4-1,CASSQTEGSDYGYTF
TRBJ1-1,TRBV28,CASSLYPPGLNTEAFF
TRBJ2-1,TRBV27,CASSPGQGAFYNGQFF
TRBJ2-1,TRBV13,CASRAGLAGDEQFF
TRBJ2-7,TRBV28,CASKTAPYEQYF
TRBJ2-1,TRBV5-1,CASSARYSLYNEQFF
TRBJ2-7,TRBV4-3,CASSPDRGAYEQYF
TRBJ2-1,TRBV21-1,CASSTRGSSYNEKFF
TRBJ2-7,TRBV6-6,CASSTPDRGPYEQYF
TRBJ2-3,TRBV27,CASSLSYGVPSTDTQYF
TRBJ1-4,TRBV12-3/TRBV12-4,CASSLPGRNEKLFF
TRBJ2-3,TRBV6-5,CASSLSGGTDTQYF
TRBJ2-1,TRBV4-3,CASSQDFAGSYNEQFF
TRBJ2-7,TRBV11-2,CASSLLVGDEQYF
TRBJ2-5,TRBV28,CASSFFRGGQETQYF
TRBJ2-1,TRBV15,CATSGSNYNEQFF
TRBJ2-7,TRBV27,CASRKSGGEFSSYEQYF